The sequence of this T cell receptor beta chain was determined in a study of T-cell memory formation after mild COVID-19. Notes on the study in general: Later expanders leaned toward CD4+, whereas clones contracting from day 15 to 85 were balanced CD4/CD8. Pre-infection memory contained some responding clones, which suggested that cross-reactive memory had joined.

This clonotype was detected only a few times. Its target is not known. TCRdb processed the 5' RACE reads anew with MiXCR; each CDR3 protein has one entry. This table has fewer than 200,000 distinct CDR3 sequences, 10% to 15% appearing once. The CDR3 is 13 residues long. The J segment lost 5 bases and the V segment lost 6 bases, leaving 4 bases of the junction unmatched. Germline V gene data show CDR1 as MNHEY and CDR2 as SVGEGT. This sequence was found in a man aged 18 to 35 who had mild COVID-19 (a few samples of this study predate the infection). Cell type and time point are not known. The J gene is TRBJ1-5, the V gene TRBV6-2 or TRBV6-3; TRBD1 matches 7 bases. The sample was PBMCs or a T cell subset sorted from them (not recorded which). The CDR3 sequence is CASRATGDQPQHF. DNA of the CDR3: TGTGCCAGCAGGGCTACAGGGGATCAGCCCCAGCATTTT.